This is a list of T cell receptor beta chains from one sample in a study of T cells in Graves' hyperthyroidism and ophthalmopathy. A single record per CDR3 protein comes from TCRdb applying MiXCR to the multiplex PCR reads. The data contain 300,000 to 400,000 distinct CDR3 sequences, about 15% of them singletons. Specimen: blood. The receptors were gathered from a woman in her thirties with Graves' hyperthyroidism. The CDR3 runs from the conserved cysteine through the conserved F or W. The D gene is left open where the match is weak. Not every row has a clone size; where given, it reads once, few, many or a size class.

TRBJ2-4 | - | - | TRBV19 | TGTGCCAGTAGTGGGGTGGCTCGTATAGCCAAAAACATTCAGTACTTC | CASSGVARIAKNIQYF
TRBJ2-7 | TRBD2 | - | TRBV28 | TGTGCCAGCACCACCCCGGGGGGGGGATTGGTCTACGAGCAGTACTTC | CASTTPGGGLVYEQYF
TRBJ2-7 | TRBD1 | many | TRBV6-1 | TGTGCCAGCAGTGAAGCGGACAGGGGGTACCCCTACGAGCAGTACTTC | CASSEADRGYPYEQYF
TRBJ1-2 | - | - | TRBV27 | TGTGCCAGCAGACCTCAGGGCCCAGGGGGCTACACCTTC | CASRPQGPGGYTF
TRBJ1-1 | - | many | TRBV29-1 | TGCAGCGTACGGAACACTGAAGCTTTCTTT | CSVRNTEAFF
TRBJ1-5 | - | few | TRBV10-3 | TGTGCCATCTTGGGGGTTTGCCAGCCCCAGCATTTT | CAILGVCQPQHF
TRBJ2-1 | TRBD2 | many | TRBV2 | TGTGCCAGCAGTGAATGCCTAGCGGGAGGCTGTGAGCAGTTCTTC | CASSECLAGGCEQFF
TRBJ1-6 | - | few | TRBV6-1 | TGTGCCAGCAGTGCAGAACCACAGGATCAGGAGGCCTATAATTCACCCCTCCACTTT | CASSAEPQDQEAYNSPLHF
TRBJ1-1 | - | many | TRBV28 | TGTGCCAGCAGTCCCCCGCGGGGGCACGCTGAAGCTTTCTTT | CASSPPRGHAEAFF
TRBJ2-1 | TRBD2 | many | TRBV11-1 | TGTGCCAGCAGCTCCGGGACTAGAGCGATTAATGAGCAGTTCTTC | CASSSGTRAINEQFF
TRBJ2-2 | TRBD2 | few | TRBV7-2 | TGTGCCAGCAGCTCACGGACTAGCGCAGCCGGGGAGCTGTTTTTT | CASSSRTSAAGELFF
TRBJ2-3 | - | - | TRBV5-1 | TGCGCCAGCAGCTTGGTGTTGAGCGGCACAGATACGCAGTATTTT | CASSLVLSGTDTQYF
TRBJ2-1 | - | many | TRBV6-1 | TGTGCCAGCAGGAAGGGATTCGGCTACAATGAGCAGTTCTTC | CASRKGFGYNEQFF
TRBJ2-5 | TRBD2 | - | TRBV12-3/TRBV12-4 | TGTGCCAGCAGTTGGGGGGGTTTACAAGAGACCCAGTACTTC | CASSWGGLQETQYF
TRBJ1-5 | - | once | TRBV2 | TGTGCCAGCAGTGAAGGACAATTCCAGCCCCAGCATTTT | CASSEGQFQPQHF
TRBJ2-7 | TRBD1 | few | TRBV7-9 | TGTGCCAGCAGCTTGCAGGGTATTCCGGGACAGGGGGCATCCTACGAGCAGTACTTC | CASSLQGIPGQGASYEQYF
TRBJ2-1 | - | - | TRBV11-2 | TGTGCCAGCAGCTCCTGGGGAACTATAGCTCAGACCTGCAATGAGCAGTTCTTC | CASSSWGTIAQTCNEQFF
TRBJ1-1 | - | many | TRBV3-1 | TGTGCCAGCAGCCAAGATACGCGTTCCACTGAAGCTTTCTTT | CASSQDTRSTEAFF
TRBJ2-7 | - | few | TRBV13 | TGTGCCATCCCTCGGGGAGAGCAGTACTTC | CAIPRGEQYF
TRBJ2-1 | - | many | TRBV11-1 | TGTGCCAGCAGCCCCCGGGGCAGATATGAGCAGTTCTTC | CASSPRGRYEQFF
TRBJ2-5 | - | few | TRBV27 | TGTGCCAGCAGACAGGGATTAGGGGAGACCCAGTACTTC | CASRQGLGETQYF
TRBJ2-1 | - | - | TRBV5-6 | TGTGCCAGCAGCTTGGCGGGTAGGGAGCAGTTCTTC | CASSLAGREQFF
TRBJ2-4 | - | many | TRBV5-1 | TGCGCCAGCAGCTTGGCGGGGACGGGACGGCAGGACATTCAGTACTTC | CASSLAGTGRQDIQYF
TRBJ1-2 | - | - | TRBV5-5 | TGTGCCAGCAGCTTGGGGTGGCAGCCTCCCTATGGCTACACCTTC | CASSLGWQPPYGYTF
TRBJ2-7 | TRBD1 | - | TRBV18 | TGTGCCAGCTCACACACAACAGGGGCCCCCTACGAGCAGTACTTC | CASSHTTGAPYEQYF
TRBJ2-3 | - | few | TRBV6-2/TRBV6-3 | TGTGCCAGCCAAAACCGGGACGCCCTCGGAGATACGCAGTATTTT | CASQNRDALGDTQYF
TRBJ2-1 | - | - | TRBV10-1 | TGCGCCAGCAGTGGGACCCAGGGAAGGTCGTTCTTC | CASSGTQGRSFF
TRBJ1-4 | - | few | TRBV18 | TGTGCCAGCTCACCACAAAACGGGAAAGATAATGAAAAACTGTTTTTT | CASSPQNGKDNEKLFF
TRBJ1-5 | - | few | TRBV19 | TGTGCCAGTAGTAGTGAATGGGCGGGTAGTAGCAATCAGCCCCAGCATTTT | CASSSEWAGSSNQPQHF
TRBJ2-7 | - | - | TRBV28 | TGTGCCAGCAGTCCAACAGGGTGGACTGAGGACGAGCAGTACTTC | CASSPTGWTEDEQYF
TRBJ2-1 | TRBD2 | - | TRBV3-1 | TGTGCCAGCAGCCGAAGGACTAGCGGGAATAATGAGCAGTTCTTC | CASSRRTSGNNEQFF
TRBJ1-1 | - | many | TRBV28 | TGTGCCAGCAGCCCTGCTGACAGGATCGGGTCTGAAGCTTTCTTT | CASSPADRIGSEAFF
TRBJ1-3 | - | many | TRBV12-3/TRBV12-4 | TGTGCCGTTAAATTAGGGATGAAGGACACCATATATTTT | CAVKLGMKDTIYF
TRBJ2-2 | - | many | TRBV20-1 | TGCAGTGCGGACCGGGCCCAACCGGACACCGGGGAGCTGTTTTTT | CSADRAQPDTGELFF
TRBJ2-7 | TRBD2 | many | TRBV5-4 | TGTGCCAGCAGCTCTACCCCGGGACTAGCGGCTAGGGAGCAGTACTTC | CASSSTPGLAAREQYF
TRBJ2-5 | TRBD2 | many | TRBV28 | TGTGCCAGCAGTCGGACTAGCGCGATTCAAGAGACCCAGTACTTC | CASSRTSAIQETQYF
TRBJ1-2 | - | many | TRBV5-1 | TGCGCCAGCAGCCCGGAAAGACAGGCACGACAAGGCTACACCTTC | CASSPERQARQGYTF
TRBJ2-3 | - | many | TRBV7-2 | TGTGCCAGCAGCTTGTCACGCACAGATACGCAGTATTTT | CASSLSRTDTQYF
TRBJ2-7 | - | - | TRBV20-1 | TGCAGCACAACAGGTGGAACAAGCTACGAGCAGTGCTTC | CSTTGGTSYEQCF
TRBJ2-2 | TRBD2 | many | TRBV28 | TGTGCCAGCAGTCTAACAACGGGACTAGCGGGATCCGGGGAGCTGTTTTTT | CASSLTTGLAGSGELFF
TRBJ2-3 | - | - | TRBV4-1 | TGCGCCAGCAGCCATGACTGGGGGAATGATACTCAGTATTTT | CASSHDWGNDTQYF
TRBJ2-3 | TRBD2 | few | TRBV5-8 | TGTGCCAGCAGCTCCGGGACTATCCTAACAGATACGCAGTATTTT | CASSSGTILTDTQYF
TRBJ2-7 | TRBD2 | many | TRBV24-1 | TGTGCCACCCAAAGCGGGACGGGTTCCTACGAGCAGTACTTC | CATQSGTGSYEQYF
TRBJ1-6 | - | few | TRBV11-2 | TGTGCCAGCAGCCAAGAAGCTTTTACTAATTCACCCCTCCACTTT | CASSQEAFTNSPLHF
TRBJ2-5 | - | - | TRBV7-7 | TGTGCTAGCAGCAGAGAGGGACGACAAGAGACCCAGTACTTC | CASSREGRQETQYF
TRBJ2-7 | - | many | TRBV11-2 | TGTGCCAGCAGTTCTTTCCCCTACGAGCAGTACTTC | CASSSFPYEQYF
TRBJ1-2 | TRBD1 | few | TRBV27 | TGTGCCAGCAGTACGGACAGGGGCGCCCAAAATGGCTACACCTTC | CASSTDRGAQNGYTF
TRBJ1-2 | TRBD1 | once | TRBV29-1 | TGCAGCGCCTTTAGACAGGGTAACTATGGCTACACCTTC | CSAFRQGNYGYTF
TRBJ1-2 | - | - | TRBV5-1 | TGCGCCAGCAGCTTGGAATCAGGGTGGGATGGCTACACCTTC | CASSLESGWDGYTF
TRBJ2-1 | TRBD2 | - | TRBV19 | TGTGCCAGTAGTATAGATCGGACTAGCGGGAGTCTGTACAATGAGCAGTTCTTC | CASSIDRTSGSLYNEQFF
TRBJ2-5 | - | many | TRBV20-1 | TGCAGTGCTAGATGGGGACGCCTCACCCAAGAGACCCAGTACTTC | CSARWGRLTQETQYF
TRBJ2-4 | - | few | TRBV19 | TGTGCCAGTAGTAGCGCGGTAGCCAAAAACATTCAGTACTTC | CASSSAVAKNIQYF
TRBJ2-3 | TRBD2 | - | TRBV15 | TGTGCCACCAGCAGAGGGACTAGCGGGAGAGCCACAGATACGCAGTATTTT | CATSRGTSGRATDTQYF
TRBJ2-2 | - | many | TRBV3-1 | TGTGCCAGCAGCCCCCAAGGGGGGGAGCTGTTTTTT | CASSPQGGELFF